This TCR beta chain came from a study of blood T cell repertoires in COVID-19. Assay: immunoSEQ multiplex PCR; the TCRdb copy retains only in-frame clones and omits some. The sample contains 150,000 to 200,000 clones, 88% of which appear only once. Germline V lookup: CDR1 SGHNT, CDR2 YYREEE (reference sequence). V shed 4 bases, J shed 4 bases, and the junction held 7 bases outside the gene matches. The CDR3 has 15 residues. In terms of age and location, participants ranged from about 18 to 100 years and lived in about 25 US areas. The sample was PBMCs or T cells enriched from blood (not recorded which). The chain uses TRBV5-4 and TRBJ2-2; TRBD1 aligns across 7 bases. This receptor was taken from a woman aged 18-29 years who had recovered from COVID-19. The chain's CDR3 is CASSIDREFTGELFF. For the CDR3, the DNA is TGTGCCAGCAGCATAGACAGGGAGTTCACCGGGGAGCTGTTTTTT.